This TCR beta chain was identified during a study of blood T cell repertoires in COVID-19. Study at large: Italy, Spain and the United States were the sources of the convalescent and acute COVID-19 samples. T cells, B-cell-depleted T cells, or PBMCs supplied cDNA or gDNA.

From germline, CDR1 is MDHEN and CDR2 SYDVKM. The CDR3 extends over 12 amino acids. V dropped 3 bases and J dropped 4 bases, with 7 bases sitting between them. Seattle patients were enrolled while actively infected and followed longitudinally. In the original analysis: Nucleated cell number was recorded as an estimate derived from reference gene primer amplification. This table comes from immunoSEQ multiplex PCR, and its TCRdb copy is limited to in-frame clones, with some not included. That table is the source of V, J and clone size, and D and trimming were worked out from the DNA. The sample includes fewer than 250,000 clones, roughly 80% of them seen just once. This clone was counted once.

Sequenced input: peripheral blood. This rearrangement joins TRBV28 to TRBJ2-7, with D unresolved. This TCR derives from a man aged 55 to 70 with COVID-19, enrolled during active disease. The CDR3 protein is CASSLVEYEQYF. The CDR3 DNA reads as TGTGCCAGCAGTTTGGTTGAGTACGAGCAGTACTTC. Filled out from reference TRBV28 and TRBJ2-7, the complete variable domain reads DVKVTQSSRYLVKRTGEKVFLECVQDMDHENMFWYRQDPGLGLRLIYFSYDVKMKEKGDIPEGYSVSREKKERFSLILESASTNQTSMYLCASSLVEYEQYFGPGTRLTVT.